A single count supports the clone carrying this TCR beta chain. Its target is unknown. This CDR3 is 14 amino acids long. The V segment lost 6 bases and the J segment 4 bases; nucleotides outside the gene matches: 11. Germline CDR1 and CDR2: SQVTM and ANQGSEA. This sample is drawn from a study of radiotherapy plus CTLA-4 blockade in lung cancer. TCRdb's table, derived via immunoSEQ multiplex PCR, lists solely in-frame clones and lacks some. The sample gives some 37,000 clones, just under 75% of which show up once; 9.5% to 13% is in the top ten. Overall study results and limits: Radiotherapy was combined with ipilimumab, and tumor-derived TCR clones then expanded in blood.

Sample: peripheral blood, taken from a patient treated with radiotherapy plus ipilimumab. This TCR derives from a human donor with non-small cell lung cancer who had stable disease on radiotherapy plus ipilimumab. The chain has TRBV29-1 and TRBJ2-5, with 7 positions matching TRBD1. The CDR3 spells CSVDRQGFGETQYF. The CDR3 nucleotides are TGCAGCGTCGATAGACAGGGTTTTGGAGAGACCCAGTACTTC. The full variable domain, with the rest looked up from reference TRBV29-1 and TRBJ2-5, is SAVISQKPSRDICQRGTSLTIQCQVDSQVTMMFWYRQQPGQSLTLIATANQGSEATYESGFVIDKFPISRPNLTFSTLTVSNMSPEDSSIYLCSVDRQGFGETQYFGPGTRLLVL.